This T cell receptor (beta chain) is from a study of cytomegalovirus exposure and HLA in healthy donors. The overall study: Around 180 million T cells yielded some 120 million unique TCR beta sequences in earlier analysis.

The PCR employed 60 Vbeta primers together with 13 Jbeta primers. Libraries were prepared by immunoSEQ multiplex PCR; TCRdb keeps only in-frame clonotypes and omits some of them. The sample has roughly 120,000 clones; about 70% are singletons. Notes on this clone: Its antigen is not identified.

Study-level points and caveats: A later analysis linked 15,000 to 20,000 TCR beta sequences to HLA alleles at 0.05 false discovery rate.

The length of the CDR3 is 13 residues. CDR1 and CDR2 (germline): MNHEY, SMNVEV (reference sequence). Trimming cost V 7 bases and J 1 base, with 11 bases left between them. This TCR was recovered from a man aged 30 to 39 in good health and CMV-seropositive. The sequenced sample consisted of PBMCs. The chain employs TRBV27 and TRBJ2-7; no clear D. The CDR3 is CASTGGGSYEQYF. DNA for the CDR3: TGTGCCAGCACCGGCGGCGGATCCTACGAGCAGTACTTC.